Shown below are 7 T cell receptor beta chains from a single sample sequenced in a study of low-dose radiotherapy and immunotherapy resistance in tumors. Both TCRalpha and TCRbeta chains were reverse transcribed with V-gene-specific primers. TCRs were put through roughly 20 PCR cycles of amplification with Phusion. A constant-region primer and the V-primer adapter served as the primer pair. MiXCR, run by TCRdb on the reads, gives a single entry per CDR3 protein. In the table there are under 11,000 distinct CDR3 sequences, 65% of which are singletons. These TCRs come from a human donor with advanced metastatic prostate, ovarian, gallbladder or colorectal cancer (not recorded which). This table probably holds off-target reads from a library built for another chain.

This clonotype was picked up a small number of times. Here the CDR3 reads CAPLLGNLIEQFF. CDR3 nucleotide sequence: TGCGCCCCCCTTCTAGGCAACCTAATTGAGCAGTTCTTC. The rearrangement links TRBV10-1 to TRBJ2-1, with no clear D. This CDR3 contains 13 residues. The germline CDR1 and CDR2 sequences are WNHNN and SYGVQD (reference sequence). V lost 11 bases, J lost 9 bases, and 20 bases lay in between.

V usage is TRBV7-8 and J usage is TRBJ1-5; 7 bases are a match to TRBD1. Looked up from germline, CDR1 is SGHVS and CDR2 is FQNEAQ. This CDR3 spans 15 amino acids. V was clipped by 3 bases and J by 1 base; unmatched bases: 3. CDR3 region: CASSFSTGSNQPQHF. CDR3 DNA sequence: TGTGCCAGCAGCTTTTCGACAGGGAGCAATCAGCCCCAGCATTTT. Based on the CDR3 plus reference TRBV7-8 and TRBJ1-5, the full variable domain is GAGVSQSPRYKVAKRGQDVALRCDPISGHVSLFWYQQALGQGPEFLTYFQNEAQLDKSGLPSDRFFAERPEGSVSTLKIQRTQQEDSAVYLCASSFSTGSNQPQHFGDGTRLSIL.

Comment on this clonotype: The junction and the germline gene differ at one end; a read error may be behind it. The chain has TRBV19 and TRBJ1-5, with TRBD1 identical over 9 bases. The CDR3 loop spans 14 amino acids. Germline V gene data show CDR1 as LNHDA and CDR2 as SQIVND (reference sequence). This chain's CDR3 is CSSSGTGKNQPQHF. DNA of the CDR3: TGTTCCAGTAGCGGGACAGGGAAAAATCAGCCCCAGCATTTT.

The chain couples TRBV9 to TRBJ2-3; a weak D match, TRBD2 (6 bases). The V and J ends lost 0 bases and 3 bases respectively, with 11 bases between them. Germline CDR1 SGDLS, CDR2 YYNGEE. The CDR3 is made up of 15 amino acids. For the CDR3, the DNA is TGTGCCAGCAGCGTAGTTGCGGGGTTGACAGATACGCAGTATTTT. Protein product: CASSVVAGLTDTQYF.

The chain employs TRBV12-3 or TRBV12-4 and TRBJ1-1; D is uncertain. The V end lost 11 bases, the J end lost 4 bases, and 14 bases lay between the germline ends. The CDR3 covers 12 residues. CDR3 residues: CADKGIGTEAFF. CDR3 coding DNA: TGTGCCGATAAGGGCATCGGCACTGAAGCTTTCTTT.

The V call is TRBV6-6, the J call TRBJ2-1; D might be TRBD2 (6 bases). This CDR3 contains 16 residues. The ends were cut back, 2 bases at V and 7 bases at J, with 18 bases in the middle. The V gene's germline CDR1 is MNHNY and CDR2 SVGAGI (reference sequence). The DNA for the CDR3 is TGTGCCAGCAGTTACCGAGGCGCGGGAACTCAGAATGAGCAGTTCTTC. Its protein is CASSYRGAGTQNEQFF.

This clonotype has only a few counts. This chain links TRBV7-8 with TRBJ1-5; D may be TRBD1 (5 bases). Deletions cut 5 bases from V and 5 bases from J, with 19 bases between. The CDR3 loop spans 16 amino acids. Germline CDR1 is SGHVS and CDR2 is FQNEAQ. Here the CDR3 reads CASSHIRSGRDQPQHF. The CDR3 DNA sequence: TGTGCCAGCAGCCACATAAGATCGGGGCGGGATCAGCCCCAGCATTTT.